Below are 29 T cell receptor beta chains sequenced from a single sample in a study of cytomegalovirus exposure and HLA in healthy donors. Primers included in the PCR were 60 Vbeta and 13 Jbeta primers. Method: immunoSEQ multiplex PCR; TCRdb's copy keeps in-frame clones and lacks some. The data hold some 120,000 clones, with 15% observed a single time. Sample: PBMCs. The source is a woman younger than 35 in good health and CMV-seronegative.

As to this clone: One end of the junction is discordant with germline, which a read error may explain. CDR3 amino acids: CASSSLDRGAEGLNF. CDR3 sequence (DNA): TGTGCCAGCAGCTCCCTGGACAGGGGAGCTGAGGGATTGAACTTC. The V and J genes are TRBV5-4 and TRBJ2-7; 9 bases are a match to TRBD1. Germline CDR1 and CDR2: SGHNT and YYREEE (reference sequence). The CDR3 has 15 residues.

The gene calls are TRBV7-6 and TRBJ2-7; TRBD2 aligns across 13 bases. Germline CDR1 reads SGHVS; CDR2 reads FNYEAQ. The V segment lost 5 bases and the J segment 6 bases; nucleotides outside the gene matches: 7. CDR3 size: 15 residues. The CDR3 DNA sequence: TGTGCCAGCAGCCCGTGGACTAGCGGGAGTGTCGAGCAGTACTTC. Its translation is CASSPWTSGSVEQYF.

CDR3 loop: CASSSPTGVSSPLHF. Here the CDR3 DNA reads TGTGCCAGCAGCTCGCCGACAGGCGTGAGTTCACCCCTCCACTTT. The chain uses TRBV7-9 and TRBJ1-6; D might be TRBD1 (6 bases). Germline CDR1 and CDR2: SEHNR and FQNEAQ (reference sequence). This CDR3 spans 15 amino acids. The V gene lost 4 bases and the J gene lost 9 bases, with 16 bases spanning the gap.

The sample holds a few counts of this clone. This rearrangement joins TRBV29-1 to TRBJ2-5; the D gene is possibly TRBD2 (6 bases). The length of the CDR3 is 13 residues. V was shortened by 6 bases and J by 5 bases, with 16 bases between the two germline ends. Germline V lookup: CDR1 SQVTM, CDR2 ANQGSEA. The chain's CDR3 is CSVAGLAGETQYF. CDR3 nucleotide sequence: TGCAGCGTCGCCGGCCTGGCGGGGGAGACCCAGTACTTC.

This clone was counted a few times. This chain uses TRBV5-1 with TRBJ1-3, with a tentative D call TRBD1 (6 bases). Germline-derived CDR1 and CDR2 are SGHRS and YFSETQ. The V and J ends lost 0 bases and 3 bases respectively, with 13 bases between them. This CDR3 spans 16 amino acids. CDR3 loop: CASSLAGTGYGNTIYF. CDR3 coding DNA: TGCGCCAGCAGCTTGGCCGGTACAGGGTATGGAAACACCATATATTTT.

The chain uses TRBV5-1 and TRBJ1-1, with a tentative D call TRBD1 (6 bases). Germline CDR1 and CDR2: SGHRS and YFSETQ. The CDR3 length is 15 residues. Trimming pared 0 bases from V and 2 bases from J, leaving 11 bases between. The CDR3 region is CASSLGRTDNTEAFF. Here the CDR3 DNA reads TGCGCCAGCAGCTTGGGCAGGACAGACAACACTGAAGCTTTCTTT.

This clone was counted only a few times. The rearrangement uses TRBV28 and TRBJ2-3, with TRBD2 as a possible D gene (7 bases). With 7 bases removed from V and 4 bases from J, the gap between germline ends came to 21 bases. The germline gives CDR1 MDHEN, CDR2 SYDVKM. The CDR3 runs to 16 residues. The CDR3 protein is CASTPRGAGDPDTQYF. The CDR3 DNA is TGTGCCAGCACCCCACGGGGGGCGGGAGACCCAGATACGCAGTATTTT.

The rearrangement joins TRBV7-9 to TRBJ2-7, with 9 bases fitting TRBD2. CDR3 size: 15 residues. V was clipped by 6 bases and J by 1 base; unmatched bases: 7. The V gene's germline CDR1 is SEHNR and CDR2 FQNEAQ (reference sequence). The CDR3 loop is CASSSGTSLSYEQYF. CDR3 DNA sequence: TGTGCCAGCAGTTCCGGGACTAGCTTATCCTACGAGCAGTACTTC.

The V call is TRBV28, the J call TRBJ2-1; 10 nucleotides agree with TRBD2. The CDR3 runs 15 residues. Germline values: CDR1 MDHEN, CDR2 SYDVKM. The trim removed 6 bases at V and 6 bases at J, leaving 8 bases unmatched. The CDR3 protein is CASRKEREGLNEQFF. Here the CDR3 DNA reads TGTGCCAGCAGGAAAGAGCGGGAGGGACTCAATGAGCAGTTCTTC.

The chain joins TRBV11-2 to TRBJ2-4; the D gene is possibly TRBD1 (7 bases). Germline CDR1 SGHAT, CDR2 FQNNGV. The CDR3 consists of 14 residues. Trimming removed 5 bases at V and 9 bases at J, with 17 bases between. The CDR3 nucleotides are TGTGCCAGCAGCATCGGACAGGAGGGAGGCATTCAGTACTTC. This codes for CASSIGQEGGIQYF.

The chain employs TRBV5-1 and TRBJ2-1; tentatively, D is TRBD2 (5 bases). V shed 0 bases and J shed 7 bases, with 26 bases lying between them. This CDR3 has 19 residues. Germline assignment: CDR1 SGHRS and CDR2 YFSETQ. The CDR3, as DNA: TGCGCCAGCAGCTTGGTCGGGATCGCCACCCCCACTCGTGGAAATGAGCAGTTCTTC. Its translation: CASSLVGIATPTRGNEQFF.

The chain combines TRBV30 with TRBJ1-5, with 12 bases identical to TRBD1. V gave up 4 bases and J gave up 4 bases; unmatched junction bases: 11. The CDR3 runs 17 residues. Germline CDR1 GTSNPN, CDR2 SVGIG (reference sequence). The CDR3 nucleotides are TGTGCCTGGACCACTCCGGGACAGGGGGCGGTTAATCAGCCCCAGCATTTT. It yields the protein CAWTTPGQGAVNQPQHF.

The rearrangement joins TRBV15 to TRBJ2-5; the D gene is possibly TRBD2 (6 bases). This CDR3 comprises 15 residues. Germline lookup yields CDR1 LNHNV and CDR2 YYDKDF (reference sequence). The V end lost 1 base, the J end lost 5 bases, and 14 bases lay between the germline ends. The CDR3 spells CATSRVGVRGETQYF. The CDR3 DNA reads as TGTGCCACCAGCAGAGTCGGGGTTCGGGGGGAGACCCAGTACTTC.

This clone has more than one count but fewer than ten. The CDR3 protein is CATSRAFGYTGELFF. The CDR3 nucleotides are TGTGCCACCAGCAGAGCCTTCGGGTACACCGGGGAGCTGTTTTTT. The chain recombines TRBV15 with TRBJ2-2; D gene ambiguous. This CDR3 comprises 15 residues. V lost 1 base and J 3 bases, leaving 9 bases between the germline ends. In germline, CDR1 is LNHNV, CDR2 YYDKDF (reference sequence). Supplemented by reference TRBV15 and TRBJ2-2, the full variable domain reads DAMVIQNPRYQVTQFGKPVTLSCSQTLNHNVMYWYQQKSSQAPKLLFHYYDKDFNNEADTPDNFQSRRPNTSFCFLDIRSPGLGDTAMYLCATSRAFGYTGELFFGEGSRLTVL.

This clone was found a few times. The genes are TRBV7-9 and TRBJ2-7; TRBD2 matches 12 bases. V shed 5 bases and J 1 base; nucleotides not matched to a gene: 3. From germline, CDR1 is SEHNR and CDR2 FQNEAQ (reference sequence). This CDR3 has 15 residues. CDR3 protein: CASSRLAGVSYEQYF. CDR3 bases: TGTGCCAGCAGCCGACTAGCGGGGGTTTCCTACGAGCAGTACTTC.

The chain is built from TRBV14 and TRBJ1-5; a weak D match, TRBD1 (5 bases). CDR1 and CDR2 (germline): SGHDN, FVKESK. This CDR3 contains 14 residues. Between the trimmed V and J ends, which lost 5 bases and 4 bases, there was a span of 12 bases. CDR3 region: CASSTGGVNQPQHF. Written as DNA, the CDR3 is TGTGCCAGCAGCACCGGGGGAGTGAATCAGCCCCAGCATTTT.

This clone was detected only a few times. V gene TRBV28 combines with J gene TRBJ1-1; tentative D call: TRBD1 (6 bases). CDR3 size: 17 residues. The V and J ends lost 2 bases and 5 bases respectively, with 21 bases between them. The germline V gene encodes CDR1 MDHEN and CDR2 SYDVKM. In nucleotides, the CDR3 is TGTGCCAGCAGTTTAACGCAGGGGCCCTTCGAGGGGACTGAAGCTTTCTTT. Its translation: CASSLTQGPFEGTEAFF.

V usage is TRBV14 and J usage is TRBJ2-7, with 7 bases aligning to TRBD2. The length of the CDR3 is 16 residues. After removal of 4 bases from V and 2 bases from J, the junction contained 11 bases not matched to a gene. Germline loops: CDR1 SGHDN, CDR2 FVKESK. CDR3 DNA: TGTGCCAGCAGCCTGGATGTGAGCGGGACCCCCTACGAGCAGTACTTC. The encoded protein is CASSLDVSGTPYEQYF.

This clone was found a few times. The chain uses TRBV5-5 and TRBJ2-7; 9 bases are shared with TRBD2. Trimming cost V 4 bases and J 5 bases; bases outside gene matches: 7. CDR1 is SGHKS and CDR2 is YYEKEE in the germline V gene (reference sequence). This CDR3 region has 14 residues. CDR3 residues: CASSVSGSSNEQYF. DNA of the CDR3: TGTGCCAGCAGCGTTAGCGGGAGCAGTAACGAGCAGTACTTC.

The chain recombines TRBV28 with TRBJ2-4; D ambiguous. The V end was cut by 1 base, the J end by 0 bases, with 4 bases between. The CDR3 extends over 14 amino acids. CDR1 and CDR2 from the germline V gene are MDHEN and SYDVKM. In DNA form, the CDR3 reads TGTGCCAGCAGTTTATCGGGAGCCAAAAACATTCAGTACTTC. Translation gives CASSLSGAKNIQYF.

Points on this clone: This sample includes further DNA sequences coding for the same CDR3. The chain carries TRBV30 and TRBJ2-7, with 7 bases matching TRBD1. CDR3 length equals 13 residues. Germline V CDR1 and CDR2: GTSNPN, SVGIG (reference sequence). J gave up 11 bases and V 2 bases, and 12 bases lay outside the gene matches. CDR3 in DNA: TGTGCCTGGAGTCCAAACCGACAGGGTTTTGAGTACTTC. It codes for CAWSPNRQGFEYF.

The chain has TRBV4-2 and TRBJ2-2, with 11 bases that match TRBD2. From germline, CDR1 is LGHNA and CDR2 YNFKEQ. The V and J ends lost 1 base and 4 bases, in that order; junction bases with no gene match: 8. The CDR3 is 18 residues long. The CDR3 reads CASSQALAGGGGTGELFF. The CDR3, as DNA: TGTGCCAGCAGCCAAGCCCTAGCGGGGGGCGGGGGCACCGGGGAGCTGTTTTTT.

This clone has a handful of counts. The gene calls are TRBV5-4 and TRBJ2-7; weak D call: TRBD1 (5 bases). Germline V gives CDR1 SGHNT, CDR2 YYREEE (reference sequence). This CDR3 has 13 residues. Trimming took 4 bases from V and 3 from J, leaving 11 bases between them. CDR3 nucleotides: TGTGCCAGCAGCCTCACAGGTAGCTACGAGCAGTACTTC. Protein: CASSLTGSYEQYF. Complete variable domain (other parts from reference TRBV5-4 and TRBJ2-7): ETGVTQSPTHLIKTRGQQVTLRCSSQSGHNTVSWYQQALGQGPQFIFQYYREEENGRGNFPPRFSGLQFPNYSSELNVNALELDDSALYLCASSLTGSYEQYFGPGTRLTVT.

The chain has TRBV21-1 and TRBJ1-1. TRBV21-1 is tagged as a pseudogene. CDR3 length: 17 amino acids. The CDR3 DNA follows: TGTGCCAGCAGCATTACCCCCAAGAGGCTAGAGAACACTGAAGCTTTCTTT. It codes for CASSITPKRLENTEAFF.

This clone was found a few times. The gene calls are TRBV4-1 and TRBJ2-7; maybe TRBD1 (5 bases). Germline CDR1 and CDR2: MGHRA and YSYEKL. The V end lost 0 bases, the J end lost 2 bases, and 8 bases lay between the germline ends. This CDR3 is 14 amino acids long. The CDR3 spells CASSQDKGPYEQYF. The CDR3 nucleotides are TGCGCCAGCAGCCAAGATAAGGGGCCCTACGAGCAGTACTTC.

DNA of the CDR3: TGTGCCAGCAGCTTGGCGGGGAAAAGGGACTATGGCTACACCTTC. Translation gives CASSLAGKRDYGYTF. The chain links TRBV5-4 to TRBJ1-2; D unclear. V was trimmed by 0 bases and J by 3 bases, leaving 12 bases between them. Germline-derived CDR1 and CDR2 are SGHNT and YYREEE (reference sequence). This CDR3 spans 15 amino acids.

This clone was seen a few times. This sequence joins TRBV5-6 and TRBJ1-6; no clear D gene. The CDR3 has 17 residues. Germline-derived CDR1 and CDR2 are SGHDT and YYEEEE. Trimming pared 3 bases from V and 0 bases from J, leaving 13 bases between. The CDR3 region has the DNA TGTGCCAGCAGCTCCCTGGGCCCCAGCTCCTATAATTCACCCCTCCACTTT. Its translation is CASSSLGPSSYNSPLHF.

This clone was detected a few times. The gene calls are TRBV5-4 and TRBJ2-5, with 8 bases matching TRBD2. CDR1 and CDR2 from the germline V gene are SGHNT and YYREEE (reference sequence). J gave up 5 bases and V 7 bases, and 13 bases lay outside the gene matches. CDR3 length: 15 residues. The CDR3 spells CASSGGWQVEETQYF. In nucleotides, the CDR3 is TGTGCCAGCTCGGGGGGGTGGCAGGTTGAGGAGACCCAGTACTTC.

V and J are TRBV30 and TRBJ1-2, with D uncertain. CDR1 is GTSNPN, CDR2 SVGIG, per germline (reference sequence). The CDR3 has 12 residues. V lost 2 bases to trimming and J lost 2 bases, with 6 bases between them. As DNA, the CDR3 is TGTGCCTGGAGTATTCAGAACTATGGCTACACCTTC. Translating gives CAWSIQNYGYTF.